The clone carrying this TCR beta chain was picked up a small number of times. As yet, its antigen is unknown. Other DNA sequences of this sample code for an identical CDR3. Germline loops: CDR1 DFQATT, CDR2 SNEGSKA (reference sequence). This CDR3 has 11 residues. V was trimmed by 2 bases and J by 0 bases, leaving 1 base between them. Repertoires were generated with immunoSEQ multiplex PCR, while TCRdb's copy carries only in-frame clones and drops some. Counted here are about 2.4 million clones, approximately 92% occurring once; the ten biggest clones make up over 0.12%. This entry is derived from a study of shared clonotypes between healthy human individuals. General study results and limits: Clonotype sharing among donors was expected to depend on sequencing depth.

V usage is TRBV20-1 and J usage is TRBJ1-1; the D is unclear. This sequence was found in a man aged 18 to 30 in good health. Input material: naive CD4+ T cells sorted from blood. Subset reported: CD45RA+ positively selected. CDR3 sequence: CSARMNTEAFF. CDR3 in DNA: TGCAGTGCTAGAATGAACACTGAAGCTTTCTTT.